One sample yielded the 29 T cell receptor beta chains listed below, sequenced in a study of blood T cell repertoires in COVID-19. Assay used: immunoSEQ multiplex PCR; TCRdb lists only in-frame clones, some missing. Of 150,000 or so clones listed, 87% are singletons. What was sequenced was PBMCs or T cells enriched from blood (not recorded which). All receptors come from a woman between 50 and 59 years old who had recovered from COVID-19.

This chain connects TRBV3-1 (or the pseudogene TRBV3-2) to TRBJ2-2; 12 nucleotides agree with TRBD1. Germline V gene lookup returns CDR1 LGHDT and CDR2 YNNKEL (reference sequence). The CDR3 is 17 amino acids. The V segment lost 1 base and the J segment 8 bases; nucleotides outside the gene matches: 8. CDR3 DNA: TGTGCCAGCAGCCAAGCCCCGGGACAGGGGGCGCGGGGGGAGCTGTTTTTT. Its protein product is CASSQAPGQGARGELFF.

DNA of the CDR3: TGTGCCAGCAGTGAGCGGGAGCCCTACAATGAGCAGTTCTTC. Protein: CASSEREPYNEQFF. The chain is built from TRBV25-1 and TRBJ2-1; TRBD2 aligns across 7 bases. The V gene end was trimmed by 3 bases and the J gene end by 2 bases; junction bases not matched to a gene: 1. Germline lookup yields CDR1 MGHDK and CDR2 SYGVNS. The CDR3 is made up of 14 amino acids. Drawing the rest from reference TRBV25-1 and TRBJ2-1, the complete variable domain is EADIYQTPRYLVIGTGKKITLECSQTMGHDKMYWYQQDPGMELHLIHYSYGVNSTEKGDLSSESTVSRIRTEHFPLTLESARPSHTSQYLCASSEREPYNEQFFGPGTRLTVL.

The CDR3 sequence is CASRAGLAGTDTQYF. In DNA, the CDR3 is TGTGCCAGCAGGGCAGGACTAGCGGGCACAGATACGCAGTATTTT. The rearrangement links TRBV2 to TRBJ2-3, with TRBD2 matching 10 bases. Germline V CDR1 and CDR2: SNHLY, FYNNEI. V shed 6 bases and J 1 base; nucleotides not matched to a gene: 4. The CDR3 extends over 15 amino acids.

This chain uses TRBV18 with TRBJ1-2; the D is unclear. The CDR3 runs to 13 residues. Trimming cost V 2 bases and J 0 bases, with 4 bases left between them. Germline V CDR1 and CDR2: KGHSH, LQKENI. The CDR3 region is CASSPDTNYGYTF. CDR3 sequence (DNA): TGTGCCAGCTCACCAGACACTAACTATGGCTACACCTTC. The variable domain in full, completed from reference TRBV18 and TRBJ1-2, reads NAGVMQNPRHLVRRRGQEARLRCSPMKGHSHVYWYRQLPEEGLKFMVYLQKENIIDESGMPKERFSAEFPKEGPSILRIQQVVRGDSAAYFCASSPDTNYGYTFGSGTRLTVV.

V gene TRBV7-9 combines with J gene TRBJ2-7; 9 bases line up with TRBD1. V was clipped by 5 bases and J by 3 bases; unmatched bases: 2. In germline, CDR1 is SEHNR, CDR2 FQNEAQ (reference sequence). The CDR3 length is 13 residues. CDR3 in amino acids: CASSQDRGYEQYF. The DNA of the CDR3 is TGTGCCAGCAGCCAGGACAGGGGCTACGAGCAGTACTTC.

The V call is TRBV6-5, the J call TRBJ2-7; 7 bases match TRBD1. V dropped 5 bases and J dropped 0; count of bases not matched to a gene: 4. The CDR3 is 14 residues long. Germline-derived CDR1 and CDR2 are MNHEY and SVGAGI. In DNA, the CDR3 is TGTGCCAGCAGTCGGGACAGAAGCTCCTACGAGCAGTACTTC. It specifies CASSRDRSSYEQYF.

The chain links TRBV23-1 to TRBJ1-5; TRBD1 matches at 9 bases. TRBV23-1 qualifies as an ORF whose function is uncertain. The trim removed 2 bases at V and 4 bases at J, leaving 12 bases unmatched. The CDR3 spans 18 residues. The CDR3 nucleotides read TGCGCCAGCAGTCAACCCCGACAGGGGGATCATCGAAATCAGCCCCAGCATTTT. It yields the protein CASSQPRQGDHRNQPQHF.

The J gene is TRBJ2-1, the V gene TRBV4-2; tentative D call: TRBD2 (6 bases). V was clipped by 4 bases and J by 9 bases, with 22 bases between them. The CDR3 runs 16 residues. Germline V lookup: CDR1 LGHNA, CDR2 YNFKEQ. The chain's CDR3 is CASSPRSGSTGGEQFF. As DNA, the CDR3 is TGTGCCAGCAGCCCGAGGTCCGGGAGTACTGGTGGTGAGCAGTTCTTC.

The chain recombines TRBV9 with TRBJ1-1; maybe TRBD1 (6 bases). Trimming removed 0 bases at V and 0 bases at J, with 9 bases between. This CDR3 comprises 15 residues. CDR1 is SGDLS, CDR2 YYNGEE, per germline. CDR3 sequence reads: CASSVGGQMNTEAFF. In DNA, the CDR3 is TGTGCCAGCAGCGTAGGGGGGCAGATGAACACTGAAGCTTTCTTT.

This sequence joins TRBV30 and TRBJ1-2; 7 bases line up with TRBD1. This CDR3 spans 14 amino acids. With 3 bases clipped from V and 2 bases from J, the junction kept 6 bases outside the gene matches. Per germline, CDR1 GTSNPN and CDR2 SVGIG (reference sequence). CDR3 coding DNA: TGTGCCTGGAGAAGGACAGGAGGGAACTATGGCTACACCTTC. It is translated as CAWRRTGGNYGYTF.

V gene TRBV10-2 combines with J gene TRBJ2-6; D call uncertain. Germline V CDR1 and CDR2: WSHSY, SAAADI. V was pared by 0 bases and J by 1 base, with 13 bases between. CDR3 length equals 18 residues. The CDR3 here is CASSESQSHPSGANVLTF. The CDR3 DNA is TGCGCCAGCAGTGAGTCGCAGTCCCACCCTTCTGGGGCCAACGTCCTGACTTTC.

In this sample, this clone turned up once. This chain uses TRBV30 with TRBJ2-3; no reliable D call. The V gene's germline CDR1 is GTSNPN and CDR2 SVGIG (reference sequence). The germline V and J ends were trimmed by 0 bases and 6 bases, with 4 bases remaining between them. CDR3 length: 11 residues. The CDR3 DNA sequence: TGTGCCTGGAGTGTGGAGGATACGCAGTATTTT. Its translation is CAWSVEDTQYF.

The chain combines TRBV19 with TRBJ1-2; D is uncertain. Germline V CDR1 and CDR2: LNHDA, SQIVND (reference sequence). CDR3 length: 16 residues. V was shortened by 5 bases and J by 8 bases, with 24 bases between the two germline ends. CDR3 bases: TGTGCCAGTAGTCCGACGGCGGGATACCCAGGCGAAGGCTACACCTTC. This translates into CASSPTAGYPGEGYTF.

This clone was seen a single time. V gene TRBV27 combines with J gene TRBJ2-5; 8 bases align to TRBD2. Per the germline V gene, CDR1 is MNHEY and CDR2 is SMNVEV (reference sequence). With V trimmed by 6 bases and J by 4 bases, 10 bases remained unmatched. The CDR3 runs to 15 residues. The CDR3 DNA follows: TGTGCCAGCAGCATACGCGGGAGGACCGGAGAGACCCAGTACTTC. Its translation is CASSIRGRTGETQYF.

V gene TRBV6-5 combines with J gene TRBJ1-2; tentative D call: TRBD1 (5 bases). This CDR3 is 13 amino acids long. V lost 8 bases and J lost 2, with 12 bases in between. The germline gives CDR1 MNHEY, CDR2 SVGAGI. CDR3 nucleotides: TGTGCCAGCCATGTGACAGCGAACTATGGCTACACCTTC. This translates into CASHVTANYGYTF.

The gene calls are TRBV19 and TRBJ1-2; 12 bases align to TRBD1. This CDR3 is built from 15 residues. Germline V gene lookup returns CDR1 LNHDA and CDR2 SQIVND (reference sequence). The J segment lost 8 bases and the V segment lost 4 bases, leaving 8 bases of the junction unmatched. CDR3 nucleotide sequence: TGTGCCAGTAGTACGCTTCCGGGACAGGGGGCCGGCTACACCTTC. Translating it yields CASSTLPGQGAGYTF.

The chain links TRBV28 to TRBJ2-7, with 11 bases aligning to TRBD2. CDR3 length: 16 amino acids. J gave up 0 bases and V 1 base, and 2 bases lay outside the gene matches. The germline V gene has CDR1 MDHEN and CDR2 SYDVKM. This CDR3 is CASSLLGTSGSYEQYF. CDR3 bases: TGTGCCAGCAGTTTATTGGGGACTAGCGGCTCCTACGAGCAGTACTTC.

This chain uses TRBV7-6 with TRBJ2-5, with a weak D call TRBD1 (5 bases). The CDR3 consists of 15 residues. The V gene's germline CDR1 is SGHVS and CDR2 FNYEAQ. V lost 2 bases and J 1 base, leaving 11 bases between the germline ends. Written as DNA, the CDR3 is TGTGCCAGCAGCTTATATGACAGTCCCCAAGAGACCCAGTACTTC. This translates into CASSLYDSPQETQYF. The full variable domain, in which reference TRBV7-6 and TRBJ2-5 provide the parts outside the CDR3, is GAGVSQSPRYKVTKRGQDVALRCDPISGHVSLYWYRQALGQGPEFLTYFNYEAQQDKSGLPNDRFSAERPEGSISTLTIQRTEQRDSAMYRCASSLYDSPQETQYFGPGTRLLVL.

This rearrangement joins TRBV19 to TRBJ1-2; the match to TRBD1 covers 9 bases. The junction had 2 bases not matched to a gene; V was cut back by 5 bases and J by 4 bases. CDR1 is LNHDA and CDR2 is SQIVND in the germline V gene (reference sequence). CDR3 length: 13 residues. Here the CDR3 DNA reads TGTGCCAGTAGTCTGGACAGGGGCTATGGCTACACCTTC. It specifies CASSLDRGYGYTF.

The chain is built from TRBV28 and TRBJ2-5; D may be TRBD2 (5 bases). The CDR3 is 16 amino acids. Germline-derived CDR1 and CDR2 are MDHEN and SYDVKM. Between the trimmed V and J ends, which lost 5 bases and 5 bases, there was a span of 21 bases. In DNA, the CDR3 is TGTGCCAGCAGTGCTGGTCCAGGAGGAGGCCTCGAGACCCAGTACTTC. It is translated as CASSAGPGGGLETQYF.

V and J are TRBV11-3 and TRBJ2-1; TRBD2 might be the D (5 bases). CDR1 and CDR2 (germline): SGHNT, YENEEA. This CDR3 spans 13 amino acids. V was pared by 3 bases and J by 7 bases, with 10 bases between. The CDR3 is CASSLLTNNEQFF. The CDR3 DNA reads TGTGCCAGCAGCTTGTTGACTAATAATGAGCAGTTCTTC.

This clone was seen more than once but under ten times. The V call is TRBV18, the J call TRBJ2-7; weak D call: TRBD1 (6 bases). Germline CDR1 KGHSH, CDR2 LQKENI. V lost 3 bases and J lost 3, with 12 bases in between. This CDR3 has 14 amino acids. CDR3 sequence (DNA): TGTGCCAGCTCACCTACGGACAGCTTCTACGAGCAGTACTTC. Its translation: CASSPTDSFYEQYF.

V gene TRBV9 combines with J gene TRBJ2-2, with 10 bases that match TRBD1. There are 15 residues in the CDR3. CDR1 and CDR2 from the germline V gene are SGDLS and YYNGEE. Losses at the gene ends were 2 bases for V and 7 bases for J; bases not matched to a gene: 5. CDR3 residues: CASSVRDRGIGELFF. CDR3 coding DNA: TGTGCCAGCAGCGTCCGGGACAGGGGAATCGGGGAGCTGTTTTTT.

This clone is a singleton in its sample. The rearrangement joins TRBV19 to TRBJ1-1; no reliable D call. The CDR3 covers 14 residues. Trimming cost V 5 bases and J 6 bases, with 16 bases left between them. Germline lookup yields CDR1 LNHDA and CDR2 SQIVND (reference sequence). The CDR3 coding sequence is TGTGCCAGTAGTTCATCTAGGAGGCTGGCTGAAGCTTTCTTT. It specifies CASSSSRRLAEAFF. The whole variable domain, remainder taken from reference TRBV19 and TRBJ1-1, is DGGITQSPKYLFRKEGQNVTLSCEQNLNHDAMYWYRQDPGQGLRLIYYSQIVNDFQKGDIAEGYSVSREKKESFPLTVTSAQKNPTAFYLCASSSSRRLAEAFFGQGTRLTVV.

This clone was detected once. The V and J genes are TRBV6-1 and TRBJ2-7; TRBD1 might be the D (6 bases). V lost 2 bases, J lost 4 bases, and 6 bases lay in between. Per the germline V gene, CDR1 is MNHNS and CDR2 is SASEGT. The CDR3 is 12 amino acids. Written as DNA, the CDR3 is TGTGCCAGCAGTGAACAGGGGTACGAGCAGTACTTC. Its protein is CASSEQGYEQYF.

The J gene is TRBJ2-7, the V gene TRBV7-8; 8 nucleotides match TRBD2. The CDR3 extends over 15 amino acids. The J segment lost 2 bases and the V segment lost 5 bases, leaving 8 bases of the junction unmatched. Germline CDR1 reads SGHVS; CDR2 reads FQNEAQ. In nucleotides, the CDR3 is TGTGCCAGCAGCAACCGACTAGCGACGACCTACGAGCAGTACTTC. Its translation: CASSNRLATTYEQYF.

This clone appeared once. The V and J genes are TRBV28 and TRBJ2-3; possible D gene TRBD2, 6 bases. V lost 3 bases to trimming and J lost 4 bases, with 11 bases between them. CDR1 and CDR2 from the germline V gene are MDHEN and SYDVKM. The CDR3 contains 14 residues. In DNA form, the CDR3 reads TGTGCCAGCAGTTTGGGCGGGGAGTCAGATACGCAGTATTTT. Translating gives CASSLGGESDTQYF. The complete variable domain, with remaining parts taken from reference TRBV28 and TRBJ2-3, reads DVKVTQSSRYLVKRTGEKVFLECVQDMDHENMFWYRQDPGLGLRLIYFSYDVKMKEKGDIPEGYSVSREKKERFSLILESASTNQTSMYLCASSLGGESDTQYFGPGTRLTVL.

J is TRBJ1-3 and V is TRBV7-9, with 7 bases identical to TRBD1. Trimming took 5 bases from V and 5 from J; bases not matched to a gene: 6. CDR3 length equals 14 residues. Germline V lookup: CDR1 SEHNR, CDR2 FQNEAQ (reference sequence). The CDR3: CASSTDRERNTIYF. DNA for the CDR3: TGTGCCAGCAGCACTGACAGGGAGAGAAACACCATATATTTT.

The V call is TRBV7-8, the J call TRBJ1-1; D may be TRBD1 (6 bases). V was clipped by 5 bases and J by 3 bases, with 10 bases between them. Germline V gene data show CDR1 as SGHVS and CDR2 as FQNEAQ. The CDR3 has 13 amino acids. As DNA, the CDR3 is TGTGCCAGCAGCGTTACAGGGTACACTGAAGCTTTCTTT. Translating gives CASSVTGYTEAFF.